The rows below give T cell receptor beta chains drawn from one sample of a study of blood T cell repertoires in COVID-19. Method: immunoSEQ multiplex PCR; TCRdb's copy keeps in-frame clones and lacks some. The sample gives about 170,000 clones, roughly 90% of which show up once; approximately 9.9% is in the top ten. The sequenced sample was peripheral blood. The receptors were sampled from a woman between 55 and 75 years old with COVID-19, enrolled during active disease. CDR3s include the opening cysteine and the closing phenylalanine or tryptophan. Fields, in order: V gene, J gene, CDR3 length, clone size, D gene, CDR3 DNA, CDR3 protein. D genes are given only for firm matches. Expanded clones are given a class, and other clones once, few, many or no size at all.

V gene: TRBV30; J gene: TRBJ1-2; CDR3 length: 13; clone size: few; D gene: .; CDR3 DNA: .; CDR3 protein: CAWFGPGTGVSTF
V gene: TRBV30; J gene: TRBJ1-6; CDR3 length: 15; clone size: .; D gene: .; CDR3 DNA: TGTGCCTGGAGAGGTTGGGGGGACTATAATTCACCCCTCCACTTT; CDR3 protein: CAWRGWGDYNSPLHF
V gene: TRBV30; J gene: TRBJ1-1; CDR3 length: 12; clone size: .; D gene: .; CDR3 DNA: TGTGCCTGGAGCGTAGTGAACACTGAAGCTTTCTTT; CDR3 protein: CAWSVVNTEAFF
V gene: TRBV19; J gene: TRBJ2-7; CDR3 length: 15; clone size: .; D gene: TRBD2; CDR3 DNA: TGTGCCAGTTGTCCAGCGGGAGCCAACTCCTACGAGCAGTACTTC; CDR3 protein: CASCPAGANSYEQYF
V gene: TRBV12-5; J gene: TRBJ1-1; CDR3 length: 12; clone size: .; D gene: .; CDR3 DNA: TGTGCTAGTGGAGCACAGTACACTGAAGCTTTCTTT; CDR3 protein: CASGAQYTEAFF
V gene: TRBV28; J gene: TRBJ2-7; CDR3 length: 14; clone size: .; D gene: TRBD2; CDR3 DNA: TGTGCCACTAGCGGGAGTTGGGGTTCCTACGAGCAGTACTTC; CDR3 protein: CATSGSWGSYEQYF
V gene: TRBV29-1; J gene: TRBJ2-7; CDR3 length: 13; clone size: .; D gene: .; CDR3 DNA: TGCAGCGTTGATCGTGAAGGGGGTAACGAGCAGTACTTC; CDR3 protein: CSVDREGGNEQYF
V gene: TRBV5-4; J gene: TRBJ2-3; CDR3 length: 15; clone size: once; D gene: TRBD2; CDR3 DNA: TGTGCCAGCAGCTTGCGGGCGGGAGCCACAGATACGCAGTATTTT; CDR3 protein: CASSLRAGATDTQYF
V gene: TRBV4-2; J gene: TRBJ2-7; CDR3 length: 13; clone size: .; D gene: .; CDR3 DNA: TGTGCCAGCAGCCTTTTCCCGGGGAACGAGCAGTACTTC; CDR3 protein: CASSLFPGNEQYF
V gene: TRBV7-9; J gene: TRBJ2-6; CDR3 length: 14; clone size: .; D gene: .; CDR3 DNA: TGTGCCAGCAGTTCAGGGGTCGGGGCCAACGTCCTGACTTTC; CDR3 protein: CASSSGVGANVLTF
V gene: TRBV27; J gene: TRBJ2-7; CDR3 length: 16; clone size: .; D gene: TRBD1; CDR3 DNA: TGTGCCAGCAGTTTCTTATACCGGGACAGGGAGGGCGAGCAGTACTTC; CDR3 protein: CASSFLYRDREGEQYF
V gene: TRBV4-3; J gene: TRBJ2-1; CDR3 length: 17; clone size: .; D gene: TRBD2; CDR3 DNA: TGCGCCAGCAGTCGGATCTTTAGCGGGAGTGAAGCATATGAGCAGTTCTTC; CDR3 protein: CASSRIFSGSEAYEQFF
V gene: TRBV3-1/TRBV3-2; J gene: TRBJ1-5; CDR3 length: 17; clone size: .; D gene: TRBD1; CDR3 DNA: TGTGCCAGCAGCCCAAGTCGCGACAGGGCGCACAATCAGCCCCAGCATTTT; CDR3 protein: CASSPSRDRAHNQPQHF
V gene: TRBV29-1; J gene: TRBJ1-1; CDR3 length: 11; clone size: .; D gene: TRBD1; CDR3 DNA: TGCAGCGGCGGGGGGACAGGGAAAGCTTTCTTT; CDR3 protein: CSGGGTGKAFF
V gene: TRBV3-1/TRBV3-2; J gene: TRBJ2-5; CDR3 length: 15; clone size: .; D gene: .; CDR3 DNA: TGTGCCAGCAGCCAAGGCGGGCACAAGGCGGAGACCCAGTACTTC; CDR3 protein: CASSQGGHKAETQYF
V gene: TRBV7-7; J gene: TRBJ2-1; CDR3 length: 15; clone size: .; D gene: TRBD2; CDR3 DNA: TGTGCTAGCAGCTTAGATGGACTAGCGGGAGGTGAGCAGTTCTTC; CDR3 protein: CASSLDGLAGGEQFF
V gene: TRBV28; J gene: TRBJ2-5; CDR3 length: 15; clone size: .; D gene: TRBD1; CDR3 DNA: TGTGCCAGCAGTCTAGCTGGACAGGGAGGAGAGACCCAGTACTTC; CDR3 protein: CASSLAGQGGETQYF
V gene: TRBV19; J gene: TRBJ1-5; CDR3 length: 12; clone size: once; D gene: .; CDR3 DNA: TGTGCCAGTAGCCCCCCCCAGCAGCCCCAGCATTTT; CDR3 protein: CASSPPQQPQHF
V gene: TRBV11-3; J gene: TRBJ2-7; CDR3 length: 17; clone size: once; D gene: .; CDR3 DNA: TGTGCCAGCAGCGTCCCCCATCGGCGGGGCTCGACCTACGAGCAGTACTTC; CDR3 protein: CASSVPHRRGSTYEQYF
V gene: TRBV7-3; J gene: TRBJ2-3; CDR3 length: 15; clone size: .; D gene: TRBD1; CDR3 DNA: TGTGCCAGCAGCCGGACAGGGGGCCGCACAGATACGCAGTATTTT; CDR3 protein: CASSRTGGRTDTQYF
V gene: TRBV24-1; J gene: TRBJ1-1; CDR3 length: 13; clone size: .; D gene: .; CDR3 DNA: TGTGCCACCAGACAGGGCGGACTCACTGAAGCTTTCTTT; CDR3 protein: CATRQGGLTEAFF
V gene: TRBV30; J gene: TRBJ2-5; CDR3 length: 15; clone size: .; D gene: .; CDR3 DNA: TGTGCCTGGAGTGCTGGGACTCCAATTGGGGAGACCCAGTACTTC; CDR3 protein: CAWSAGTPIGETQYF
V gene: TRBV9; J gene: TRBJ2-3; CDR3 length: 15; clone size: .; D gene: .; CDR3 DNA: TGTGCCAGCAGCCAATCCGGGACTAGCACAGATACGCAGTATTTT; CDR3 protein: CASSQSGTSTDTQYF
V gene: TRBV27; J gene: TRBJ1-5; CDR3 length: 21; clone size: .; D gene: TRBD1; CDR3 DNA: TGTGCCAGCAGTTCCCCCTTTAGTCCGGGGGACAGTGGGAATAGCAATCAGCCCCAGCATTTT; CDR3 protein: CASSSPFSPGDSGNSNQPQHF
V gene: TRBV6-4; J gene: TRBJ2-1; CDR3 length: 15; clone size: once; D gene: TRBD1; CDR3 DNA: TGTGCCAGCAGTGATCGAGACAGGGAAGGCAATGAGCAGTTCTTC; CDR3 protein: CASSDRDREGNEQFF
V gene: TRBV28; J gene: TRBJ2-1; CDR3 length: 13; clone size: .; D gene: .; CDR3 DNA: TGTGCCAGCAGTTTCGGCGGGGACGATGAGCAGTTCTTC; CDR3 protein: CASSFGGDDEQFF
V gene: TRBV11-3; J gene: TRBJ1-4; CDR3 length: 14; clone size: .; D gene: TRBD1; CDR3 DNA: TGTGCCAGCAGCGGTAGACAGGGACATGAAAAACTGTTTTTT; CDR3 protein: CASSGRQGHEKLFF
V gene: TRBV7-9; J gene: TRBJ1-5; CDR3 length: 12; clone size: .; D gene: .; CDR3 DNA: TGTGCCAGCAGCGCGCCGGGTCAGCCCCAGCATTTT; CDR3 protein: CASSAPGQPQHF
V gene: TRBV4-3; J gene: TRBJ2-7; CDR3 length: 17; clone size: .; D gene: .; CDR3 DNA: TGCGCCAGCAGCCAAGAATTTGGGACGGGAGCGACCTACGAGCAGTACTTC; CDR3 protein: CASSQEFGTGATYEQYF
V gene: TRBV19; J gene: TRBJ1-2; CDR3 length: 13; clone size: .; D gene: .; CDR3 DNA: TGTGCCAGTAGTATAGGGGAGGTGGGAGGCTACACCTTC; CDR3 protein: CASSIGEVGGYTF
V gene: TRBV4-3; J gene: TRBJ2-2; CDR3 length: 17; clone size: .; D gene: .; CDR3 DNA: TGCGCCAGCAGCCAAGTGGTTAGGCTAGCGAACACCGGGGAGCTGTTTTTT; CDR3 protein: CASSQVVRLANTGELFF
V gene: TRBV27; J gene: TRBJ2-2; CDR3 length: 14; clone size: .; D gene: TRBD2; CDR3 DNA: TGTGCCAGCGGAGGACTAGCGGGAGCCGGGGAGCTGTTTTTT; CDR3 protein: CASGGLAGAGELFF
V gene: TRBV7-9; J gene: TRBJ1-2; CDR3 length: 14; clone size: .; D gene: .; CDR3 DNA: TGTGCCAGCAGCTTAGAACAGCCCAACTATGGCTACACCTTC; CDR3 protein: CASSLEQPNYGYTF
V gene: TRBV30; J gene: TRBJ1-5; CDR3 length: 16; clone size: .; D gene: .; CDR3 DNA: TGTGCCTGGAGTGTAAAACAGGCCCTCCTTAATCAGCCCCAGCATTTT; CDR3 protein: CAWSVKQALLNQPQHF
V gene: TRBV18; J gene: TRBJ1-2; CDR3 length: 13; clone size: few; D gene: .; CDR3 DNA: TGTGCCAGCTCACCACGAGGGTTGCCTGGCTACACCTTC; CDR3 protein: CASSPRGLPGYTF
V gene: TRBV5-1; J gene: TRBJ1-5; CDR3 length: 13; clone size: .; D gene: .; CDR3 DNA: TGCGCCAGCAGATCCGCAGTCAATCAGCCCCAGCATTTT; CDR3 protein: CASRSAVNQPQHF
V gene: TRBV7-9; J gene: TRBJ2-3; CDR3 length: 14; clone size: once; D gene: .; CDR3 DNA: TGTGCCAGCACCTTCACCCTACCCACAGATACGCAGTATTTT; CDR3 protein: CASTFTLPTDTQYF
V gene: TRBV6-1; J gene: TRBJ2-2; CDR3 length: 16; clone size: .; D gene: TRBD2; CDR3 DNA: TGTGCCAGCAGTGCTCCGGGACTAACGAACACCGGGGAGCTGTTTTTT; CDR3 protein: CASSAPGLTNTGELFF
V gene: TRBV5-1; J gene: TRBJ2-7; CDR3 length: 14; clone size: .; D gene: .; CDR3 DNA: TGCGCCAGCAGCTTGGTAGCGGATCTCTACGAGCAGTACTTC; CDR3 protein: CASSLVADLYEQYF
V gene: TRBV19; J gene: TRBJ1-2; CDR3 length: 12; clone size: .; D gene: .; CDR3 DNA: TGTGCCAGTAGTATACGGGAATATGGCTACACCTTC; CDR3 protein: CASSIREYGYTF
V gene: TRBV3-1/TRBV3-2; J gene: TRBJ2-7; CDR3 length: 18; clone size: .; D gene: TRBD2; CDR3 DNA: TGTGCCAGCAGTTCCGGGACTAGCGGGAGGAGGACAACCTACGAGCAGTACTTC; CDR3 protein: CASSSGTSGRRTTYEQYF
V gene: TRBV7-2; J gene: TRBJ2-7; CDR3 length: 13; clone size: few; D gene: TRBD2; CDR3 DNA: TGTGCCAGCAGCACAGCTAGCGGAAACGAGCAGTACTTC; CDR3 protein: CASSTASGNEQYF
V gene: TRBV4-3; J gene: TRBJ1-5; CDR3 length: 15; clone size: .; D gene: TRBD1; CDR3 DNA: TGCGCCAGCAGCCCAGGGGGATTTAGCAATCAGCCCCAGCATTTT; CDR3 protein: CASSPGGFSNQPQHF
V gene: TRBV11-3; J gene: TRBJ2-1; CDR3 length: 17; clone size: .; D gene: .; CDR3 DNA: TGTGCCAGCAGCTCAGAACCCAGTGGACTGCTTTACAATGAGCAGTTCTTC; CDR3 protein: CASSSEPSGLLYNEQFF
V gene: TRBV30; J gene: TRBJ2-1; CDR3 length: 13; clone size: .; D gene: TRBD2; CDR3 DNA: TGTGCCTGTCTTAAGCGGGACTACAATGAGCAGTTCTTC; CDR3 protein: CACLKRDYNEQFF
V gene: TRBV6-5; J gene: TRBJ2-7; CDR3 length: 13; clone size: once; D gene: .; CDR3 DNA: TGTGCCAGCATAGGATTTAGCGATTACGAGCAGTACTTC; CDR3 protein: CASIGFSDYEQYF
V gene: TRBV5-1; J gene: TRBJ1-2; CDR3 length: 14; clone size: few; D gene: .; CDR3 DNA: TGCGCCAGCAGCTTGGCGGGCAGGGGAGAGGGCTACACCTTC; CDR3 protein: CASSLAGRGEGYTF
V gene: TRBV10-3; J gene: TRBJ1-2; CDR3 length: 15; clone size: few; D gene: TRBD1; CDR3 DNA: TGTGCCATCAGTACCGGGACAGAGTCTAACTATGGCTACACCTTC; CDR3 protein: CAISTGTESNYGYTF
V gene: TRBV7-2; J gene: TRBJ2-7; CDR3 length: 15; clone size: .; D gene: TRBD2; CDR3 DNA: TGTGCCAGCAGCTTAGGTTCGGGAGGCTTATACGAGCAGTACTTC; CDR3 protein: CASSLGSGGLYEQYF
V gene: TRBV28; J gene: TRBJ1-1; CDR3 length: 14; clone size: .; D gene: TRBD1; CDR3 DNA: TGTGCCAGCTGCGAGCAGGGGGCTCGGACTGAAGCTTTCTTT; CDR3 protein: CASCEQGARTEAFF
V gene: TRBV5-4; J gene: TRBJ2-3; CDR3 length: 12; clone size: .; D gene: .; CDR3 DNA: TGTGCCAGCCACGGGGGCACAGATACGCAGTATTTT; CDR3 protein: CASHGGTDTQYF
V gene: TRBV7-2; J gene: TRBJ2-5; CDR3 length: 17; clone size: .; D gene: TRBD2; CDR3 DNA: TGTGCCAGCAGCTTATATAATTTCGGGAGGGTGAGGGAGACCCAGTACTTC; CDR3 protein: CASSLYNFGRVRETQYF
V gene: TRBV30; J gene: TRBJ1-2; CDR3 length: 12; clone size: .; D gene: .; CDR3 DNA: TGTGCCTGGAGTGCAGGGCACTATGGCTACACCTTC; CDR3 protein: CAWSAGHYGYTF
V gene: TRBV19; J gene: TRBJ2-1; CDR3 length: 16; clone size: .; D gene: .; CDR3 DNA: TGTGCCAGTAGTCAAATACGGGGAAGCTCCTACAATGAGCAGTTCTTC; CDR3 protein: CASSQIRGSSYNEQFF
V gene: TRBV3-1/TRBV3-2; J gene: TRBJ2-7; CDR3 length: 15; clone size: once; D gene: TRBD2; CDR3 DNA: TGTGCCAGCAGCCAGATCCGCGGGAGGCGGGGGGAGCAGTACTTC; CDR3 protein: CASSQIRGRRGEQYF
V gene: TRBV7-3; J gene: TRBJ2-5; CDR3 length: 13; clone size: once; D gene: .; CDR3 DNA: TGTGCCAGCAGCTCGGGTCGTCAAGAGACCCAGTACTTC; CDR3 protein: CASSSGRQETQYF
V gene: TRBV5-1; J gene: TRBJ2-1; CDR3 length: 13; clone size: .; D gene: .; CDR3 DNA: TGCGCCAGCAGCCCTCTACAGGGCTATGAGCAGTTCTTC; CDR3 protein: CASSPLQGYEQFF
V gene: TRBV27; J gene: TRBJ2-7; CDR3 length: 13; clone size: .; D gene: TRBD1; CDR3 DNA: TGTGCCAGCAGCTTTATCGACAGGGTGGAGCAGTACTTC; CDR3 protein: CASSFIDRVEQYF
V gene: TRBV11-3; J gene: TRBJ2-7; CDR3 length: 15; clone size: .; D gene: TRBD1; CDR3 DNA: TGTGCCAGCAGCCCCCGGGACAGCCTCCGCTACGAGCAGTACTTC; CDR3 protein: CASSPRDSLRYEQYF
V gene: TRBV19; J gene: TRBJ1-1; CDR3 length: 13; clone size: .; D gene: TRBD1; CDR3 DNA: TGTGCCAGTAGGGTACAGGGGTCCGGAGCGGCTTTCTTT; CDR3 protein: CASRVQGSGAAFF